The rows below give T cell receptor beta chains drawn from one sample of a study of identical twins. One entry per CDR3 protein results from TCRdb running MiXCR on the 5' RACE reads. The repertoire holds around 100,000 distinct CDR3 sequences, with less than 6.5% as singletons. The sample taken for sequencing was memory T cells sorted from blood. The receptor set was obtained from a woman in her fifties or sixties in good health. The CDR3 runs from the conserved cysteine through the conserved F or W. Each record gives: J gene, V gene, D gene, clone size, CDR3 DNA, CDR3 protein. The D gene is left open where the match is weak. Not all rows give a size; the values are once, few, many and, for expanded clones, a class.

J: TRBJ2-5; V: TRBV7-3; D: .; size: few; DNA: TGTGCCAGCAGCTCGGTCGGTGGAGAGACCCAGTACTTC; CDR3: CASSSVGGETQYF
J: TRBJ2-2; V: TRBV20-1; D: .; size: few; DNA: TGCAGTGCACCCTTGGGGGGCACCGGGGAGCTGTTTTTT; CDR3: CSAPLGGTGELFF
J: TRBJ2-3; V: TRBV19; D: .; size: .; DNA: TGTGCCAGTAGTATTGGGGTGTTCACAGATACGCAGTATTTT; CDR3: CASSIGVFTDTQYF
J: TRBJ2-1; V: TRBV5-1; D: .; size: many; DNA: TGCGCCAGCAGCTTAGGGGGGGCCCGCTCCTACAATGAGCAGTTCTTC; CDR3: CASSLGGARSYNEQFF
J: TRBJ1-5; V: TRBV6-5; D: .; size: many; DNA: TGTGCCAGCAGTTACGGGGCAGGGAGCAATCAGCCCCAGCATTTT; CDR3: CASSYGAGSNQPQHF
J: TRBJ2-1; V: TRBV9; D: TRBD2; size: .; DNA: TGTGCCAGCGGGAGGGCCGACTATGAGCAGTTCTTC; CDR3: CASGRADYEQFF
J: TRBJ2-5; V: TRBV3-1; D: .; size: many; DNA: TGTGCCAGCAGCCAAGAGGTCGGACAGTCTAGCGAGTACTTC; CDR3: CASSQEVGQSSEYF
J: TRBJ2-2; V: TRBV30; D: TRBD1; size: few; DNA: TGTGCCTGGAGAGGTGCAGGGGGTACCGGGGAGCTGTTTTTT; CDR3: CAWRGAGGTGELFF
J: TRBJ2-6; V: TRBV7-3; D: TRBD1; size: few; DNA: TGTGCCAGCAGCCTTCGGGACAGTCCCCTCTCTGGGGCCAACGTCCTGACTTTC; CDR3: CASSLRDSPLSGANVLTF
J: TRBJ2-3; V: TRBV7-2; D: .; size: many; DNA: TGTGCCAGCAGCTTACAGGGGGGAGATACGCAGTATTTT; CDR3: CASSLQGGDTQYF
J: TRBJ2-3; V: TRBV6-6; D: TRBD2; size: many; DNA: TGTGCCAGCAATAGACTAGCGGGAGAGTATTTGGGGACAGATACGCAGTATTTT; CDR3: CASNRLAGEYLGTDTQYF
J: TRBJ2-7; V: TRBV20-1; D: TRBD2; size: many; DNA: TGCAGTGTTCGACTAGCGGGAGAGTTCGAGCAGTACTTC; CDR3: CSVRLAGEFEQYF
J: TRBJ2-5; V: TRBV12-3/TRBV12-4; D: .; size: few; DNA: TGTGCCAGCAGCCTTATCCCTCAAGAGACCCAGTACTTC; CDR3: CASSLIPQETQYF
J: TRBJ1-1; V: TRBV30; D: TRBD1; size: .; DNA: TGTGCCTGGAAAGACAGGGCATCTGGGACTTTCTTT; CDR3: CAWKDRASGTFF
J: TRBJ1-5; V: TRBV5-1; D: .; size: many; DNA: TGCGCCAGCAGCTTGCCACAGCGGCGCAGACCAAGGGATCAGCCCCAGCATTTT; CDR3: CASSLPQRRRPRDQPQHF